This TCR beta chain was sequenced during a study of blood T cell repertoires in COVID-19. In the study overall: Samples came from the United States, Italy and Spain, spanning acute and convalescent COVID-19.

As processed by the authors: Estimation of nucleated cell counts was performed using reference gene primer amplification. Generated by immunoSEQ multiplex PCR, the TCRdb table keeps only in-frame clones and is missing some. The V and J calls and clone size are taken from that table; D and trimming were inferred from the DNA. Among some 200,000 clones listed, about 85% were seen once. The CDR3 has 17 amino acids. J was trimmed by 0 bases and V by 5 bases; bases with no gene match: 12. Looked up from germline, CDR1 is MNHEY and CDR2 is SMNVEV (reference sequence). Individuals drawn from about two dozen US areas were about 18 to 100 years old. Researchers sorted participants into cohorts using their self-reported clinical history.

Sequences were obtained from PBMCs or T cells enriched from blood (not recorded which). This chain uses TRBV27 with TRBJ1-1; 7 bases align to TRBD1. This clonotype originated in a woman younger than 45 who had recovered from COVID-19. The CDR3 DNA reads as TGTGCCAGCAGTCCCTATCACAGGGGACACATGAACACTGAAGCTTTCTTT. It encodes CASSPYHRGHMNTEAFF.